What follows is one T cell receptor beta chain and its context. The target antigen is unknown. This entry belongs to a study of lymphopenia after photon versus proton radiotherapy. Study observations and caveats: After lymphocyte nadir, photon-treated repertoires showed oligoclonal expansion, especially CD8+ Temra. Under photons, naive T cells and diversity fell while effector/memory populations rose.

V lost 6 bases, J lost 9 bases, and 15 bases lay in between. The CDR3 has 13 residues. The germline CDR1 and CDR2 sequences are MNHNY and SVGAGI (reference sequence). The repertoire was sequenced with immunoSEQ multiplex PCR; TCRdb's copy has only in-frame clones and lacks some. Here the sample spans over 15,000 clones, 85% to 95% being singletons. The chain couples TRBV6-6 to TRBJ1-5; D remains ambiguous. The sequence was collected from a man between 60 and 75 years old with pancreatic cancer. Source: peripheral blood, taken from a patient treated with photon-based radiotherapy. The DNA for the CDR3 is TGTGCCAGCAGCCCGACACTCATGGCGCCCCAGCATTTT. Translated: CASSPTLMAPQHF.